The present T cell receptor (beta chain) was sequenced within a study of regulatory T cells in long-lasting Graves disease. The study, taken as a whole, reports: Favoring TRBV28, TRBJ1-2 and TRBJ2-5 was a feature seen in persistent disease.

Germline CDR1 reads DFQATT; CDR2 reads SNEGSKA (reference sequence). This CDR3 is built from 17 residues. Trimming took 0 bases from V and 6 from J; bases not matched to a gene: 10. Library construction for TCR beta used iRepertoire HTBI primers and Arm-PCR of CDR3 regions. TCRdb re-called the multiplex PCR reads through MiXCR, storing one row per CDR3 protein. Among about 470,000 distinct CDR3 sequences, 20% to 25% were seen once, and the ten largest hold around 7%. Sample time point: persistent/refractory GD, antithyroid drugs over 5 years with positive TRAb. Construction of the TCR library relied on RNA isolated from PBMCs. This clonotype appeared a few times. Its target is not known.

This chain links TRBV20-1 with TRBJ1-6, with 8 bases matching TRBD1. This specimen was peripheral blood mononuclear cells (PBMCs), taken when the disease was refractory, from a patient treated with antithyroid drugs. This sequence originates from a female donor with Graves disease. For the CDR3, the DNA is TGCAGTGCTAGAGATTTGATTGGGCAGGGGGCTAATTCACCCCTCCACTTT. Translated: CSARDLIGQGANSPLHF.